Listed below are T cell receptor beta chains from one sample, sequenced in a study of PD-1 blockade in mismatch repair-deficient tumors. TCRdb's table, derived via immunoSEQ multiplex PCR, lists solely in-frame clones and lacks some. The sample lists more than 95,000 clones, roughly nine tenths occurring once. The material was peripheral blood, obtained 44 weeks after starting pembrolizumab. These receptors were obtained from an adult with mismatch repair-deficient cancer. Both conserved end residues are part of each CDR3. D genes are given only for firm matches. Only some rows state a clone size, as once, few, many or a class for expanded clones.

v_gene: TRBV6-5; j_gene: TRBJ1-4; d_gene: TRBD1; abundance: .; CDR3aa: CAGKDRDNEKLFF; CDR3nt: TGTGCCGGGAAGGACAGGGATAATGAAAAACTGTTTTTT
v_gene: TRBV6-1; j_gene: TRBJ1-2; d_gene: .; abundance: once; CDR3aa: CASSPQGPYGYTF; CDR3nt: TGTGCCAGCAGTCCACAGGGCCCCTATGGCTACACCTTC
v_gene: TRBV11-2; j_gene: TRBJ2-2; d_gene: .; abundance: .; CDR3aa: CASSFRTAGELFF; CDR3nt: TGTGCCAGCAGCTTCCGGACAGCCGGGGAGCTGTTTTTT
v_gene: TRBV9; j_gene: TRBJ2-7; d_gene: .; abundance: .; CDR3aa: CASSVGDLRSSYEQYF; CDR3nt: TGTGCCAGCAGCGTAGGGGACCTTCGAAGCTCCTACGAGCAGTACTTC
v_gene: TRBV6-5; j_gene: TRBJ1-1; d_gene: .; abundance: .; CDR3aa: CASRTFGEAELAFF; CDR3nt: TGTGCCAGCAGGACCTTTGGAGAGGCGGAGTTAGCTTTCTTT
v_gene: TRBV29-1; j_gene: TRBJ1-2; d_gene: .; abundance: .; CDR3aa: CSVPDISLGYTF; CDR3nt: TGCAGCGTTCCGGACATTTCCCTTGGCTACACCTTC
v_gene: TRBV11-2; j_gene: TRBJ2-5; d_gene: .; abundance: .; CDR3aa: CASSLGVRFWEETQYF; CDR3nt: TGTGCCAGCAGCTTAGGGGTCCGATTCTGGGAAGAGACCCAGTACTTC
v_gene: TRBV5-4; j_gene: TRBJ2-3; d_gene: TRBD2; abundance: .; CDR3aa: CASSSSPGTSGKTSTDTQYF; CDR3nt: TGTGCCAGCAGCTCTTCCCCCGGGACTAGCGGGAAGACTAGCACAGATACGCAGTATTTT
v_gene: TRBV9; j_gene: TRBJ1-3; d_gene: .; abundance: .; CDR3aa: CASSVEGKVGNTIYF; CDR3nt: TGTGCCAGCAGCGTAGAAGGAAAGGTCGGAAACACCATATATTTT
v_gene: TRBV5-8; j_gene: TRBJ2-5; d_gene: .; abundance: .; CDR3aa: CASSPRVWETQYF; CDR3nt: TGTGCCAGCAGCCCCAGGGTTTGGGAGACCCAGTACTTC
v_gene: TRBV5-4; j_gene: TRBJ2-7; d_gene: TRBD1; abundance: .; CDR3aa: CASSSGQGSYEQYF; CDR3nt: TGTGCCAGCAGCTCCGGACAGGGCTCCTACGAGCAGTACTTC
v_gene: TRBV11-2; j_gene: TRBJ1-1; d_gene: .; abundance: once; CDR3aa: CASSGLRNTEAFF; CDR3nt: TGTGCCAGCAGCGGGCTCAGGAACACTGAAGCTTTCTTT
v_gene: TRBV5-1; j_gene: TRBJ1-2; d_gene: TRBD1; abundance: once; CDR3aa: CASSNTIQGTYGYTF; CDR3nt: TGCGCCAGCAGCAATACCATACAGGGGACCTATGGCTACACCTTC
v_gene: TRBV11-2; j_gene: TRBJ2-1; d_gene: .; abundance: .; CDR3aa: CASSLRRSSYNEQFF; CDR3nt: TGTGCCAGCAGCTTGCGGCGGAGCTCCTACAATGAGCAGTTCTTC
v_gene: TRBV19; j_gene: TRBJ2-3; d_gene: .; abundance: .; CDR3aa: CASSTMAGSGDTQYF; CDR3nt: TGTGCCAGTAGTACCATGGCGGGATCAGGCGATACGCAGTATTTT
v_gene: TRBV30; j_gene: TRBJ2-3; d_gene: TRBD2; abundance: once; CDR3aa: CAWSGLAGVLDTDTQYF; CDR3nt: TGTGCCTGGTCGGGACTAGCGGGAGTCTTGGACACAGATACGCAGTATTTT
v_gene: TRBV5-4; j_gene: TRBJ2-7; d_gene: .; abundance: once; CDR3aa: CASSTGVEDEQYF; CDR3nt: TGTGCCAGCAGCACGGGGGTCGAAGACGAGCAGTACTTC
v_gene: TRBV6-6; j_gene: TRBJ2-5; d_gene: TRBD2; abundance: .; CDR3aa: CASSLAGLEETQYF; CDR3nt: TGTGCCAGCAGTCTAGCGGGATTGGAAGAGACCCAGTACTTC
v_gene: TRBV2; j_gene: TRBJ2-7; d_gene: TRBD2; abundance: .; CDR3aa: CASSEWASGTYEQYF; CDR3nt: TGTGCCAGCAGTGAATGGGCTAGCGGGACGTACGAGCAGTACTTC
v_gene: TRBV2; j_gene: TRBJ1-1; d_gene: .; abundance: .; CDR3aa: CASSAYTEAFF; CDR3nt: TGTGCCAGCAGTGCCTACACTGAAGCTTTCTTT
v_gene: TRBV27; j_gene: TRBJ2-1; d_gene: .; abundance: .; CDR3aa: CASSSDSSYNEQFF; CDR3nt: TGTGCCAGCAGTTCGGACAGTTCCTACAATGAGCAGTTCTTC
v_gene: TRBV30; j_gene: TRBJ2-7; d_gene: .; abundance: .; CDR3aa: CAWNYEGTYEQYF; CDR3nt: TGTGCCTGGAATTACGAGGGGACCTACGAGCAGTACTTC
v_gene: TRBV28; j_gene: TRBJ2-1; d_gene: TRBD2; abundance: few; CDR3aa: CASSGLADTSYNEQFF; CDR3nt: TGTGCCAGCAGCGGACTAGCGGACACCTCCTACAATGAGCAGTTCTTC
v_gene: TRBV7-2; j_gene: TRBJ2-2; d_gene: TRBD2; abundance: .; CDR3aa: CASSLVGLAGKTGELFF; CDR3nt: TGTGCCAGCAGCTTAGTCGGACTAGCGGGAAAGACCGGGGAGCTGTTTTTT
v_gene: TRBV30; j_gene: TRBJ1-1; d_gene: TRBD1; abundance: .; CDR3aa: CAWSSTGTGGNTEAFF; CDR3nt: TGTGCCTGGAGCTCAACAGGGACAGGGGGGAACACTGAAGCTTTCTTT
v_gene: TRBV21-1; j_gene: TRBJ1-4; d_gene: .; abundance: .; CDR3aa: CASSNRATGENEKLFF; CDR3nt: TGTGCCAGCAGCAATCGAGCTACAGGTGAAAATGAAAAACTGTTTTTT
v_gene: TRBV11-3; j_gene: TRBJ2-5; d_gene: .; abundance: once; CDR3aa: CASSSPYGTQYF; CDR3nt: TGTGCCAGCAGCTCCCCTTATGGGACCCAGTACTTC
v_gene: TRBV10-3; j_gene: TRBJ2-3; d_gene: .; abundance: .; CDR3aa: CAISETWSPGASTDTQYF; CDR3nt: TGTGCCATCAGTGAGACATGGAGTCCAGGGGCTAGCACAGATACGCAGTATTTT